The clone carrying this T cell receptor beta chain appeared once. No antigen is known for it. The sample comes from a study of identifying expanded T cells in peripheral blood. Study-level points and caveats: Across healthy donors, higher total template counts meant significantly greater roughly two-week count variance. Differentially abundant clones: around 1.2 between replicates, approximately 15 at approximately two weeks, roughly 18 at four.

The assay was immunoSEQ multiplex PCR, and TCRdb's table has in-frame clones only and misses some. The profile shows some 72,000 clones, roughly 90% of them singletons. During the collection period, no donor immune events like infections were recorded. The source is a person aged 18 to 70 in good health. Source material: blood.

The CDR3 protein is CASSQTGIPNYGYTF. In DNA, the CDR3 is TGTGCCAGCTCCCAAACAGGGATTCCTAACTATGGCTACACCTTC. The rearrangement joins TRBV18 to TRBJ1-2, with D perhaps TRBD1 (6 bases). This CDR3 has 15 amino acids. CDR1 and CDR2 (germline): KGHSH, LQKENI. V lost 6 bases to trimming and J lost 0 bases, with 14 bases between them.